This T cell receptor (beta chain) is from a study of shared clonotypes between healthy human individuals. Background on the study: The plates for each donor numbered three CD4 naive, three CD4 memory, two CD8 naive and one CD8 memory. Study-wide results and limits: Some naive CD4 clonotypes, roughly 5%, turned up in common across a few donors. The four-donor shared clonotypes exceeded non-shared clonotypes in generation probability, with non-shared ones scoring lower.

Sorted-subset replicate PCRs used roughly 210 ng of genomic DNA. This amount corresponded to some 32,000 T cell genomes. Here immunoSEQ multiplex PCR was the method, and the copy in TCRdb shows in-frame clones only, minus some. This table has 2 million to 2.5 million clones, approximately 96% appearing once. On this clone itself: The antigen is not known.

Germline V gene sequence: CDR1 SNHLY, CDR2 FYNNEI. The CDR3 sequence is 13 residues long. The germline V and J ends were trimmed by 6 bases and 2 bases, with 10 bases remaining between them. What was sequenced was naive CD4+ T cells sorted from blood. Subset: CD45RA+ positively selected. The receptor comes from a man aged 18 to 30 in good health. V gene TRBV2 combines with J gene TRBJ2-5, with no clear D. In DNA, the CDR3 is TGTGCCAGCAGGGTGTTCCTACAAGAGACCCAGTACTTC. It specifies CASRVFLQETQYF.